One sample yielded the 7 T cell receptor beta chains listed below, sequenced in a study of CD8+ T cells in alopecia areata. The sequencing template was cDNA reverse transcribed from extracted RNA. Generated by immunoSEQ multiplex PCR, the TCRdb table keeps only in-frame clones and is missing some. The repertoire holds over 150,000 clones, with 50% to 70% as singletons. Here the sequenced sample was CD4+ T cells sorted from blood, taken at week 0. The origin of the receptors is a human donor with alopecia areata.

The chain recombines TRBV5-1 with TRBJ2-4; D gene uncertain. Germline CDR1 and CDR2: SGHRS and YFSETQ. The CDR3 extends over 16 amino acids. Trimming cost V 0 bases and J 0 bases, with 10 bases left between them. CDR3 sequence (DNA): TGCGCCAGCAGCTTGGATAGGTCTGTAGCCAAAAACATTCAGTACTTC. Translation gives CASSLDRSVAKNIQYF. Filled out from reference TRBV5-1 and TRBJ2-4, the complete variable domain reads KAGVTQTPRYLIKTRGQQVTLSCSPISGHRSVSWYQQTPGQGLQFLFEYFSETQRNKGNFPGRFSGRQFSNSRSEMNVSTLELGDSALYLCASSLDRSVAKNIQYFGAGTRLSVL.

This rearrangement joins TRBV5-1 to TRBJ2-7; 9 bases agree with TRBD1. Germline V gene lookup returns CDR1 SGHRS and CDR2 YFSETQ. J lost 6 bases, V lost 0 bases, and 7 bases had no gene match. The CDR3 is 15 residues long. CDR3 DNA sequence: TGCGCCAGCAGCTTGGTTGGACAGGGGCCAGGCGAGCAGTACTTC. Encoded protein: CASSLVGQGPGEQYF.

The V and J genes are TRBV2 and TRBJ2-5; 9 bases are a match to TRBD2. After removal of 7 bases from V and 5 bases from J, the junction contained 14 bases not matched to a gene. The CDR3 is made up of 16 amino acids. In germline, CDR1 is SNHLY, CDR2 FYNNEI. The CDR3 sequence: CASTEDAGGRRETQYF. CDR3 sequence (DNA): TGTGCCAGCACCGAAGACGCGGGGGGGCGTCGGGAGACCCAGTACTTC.

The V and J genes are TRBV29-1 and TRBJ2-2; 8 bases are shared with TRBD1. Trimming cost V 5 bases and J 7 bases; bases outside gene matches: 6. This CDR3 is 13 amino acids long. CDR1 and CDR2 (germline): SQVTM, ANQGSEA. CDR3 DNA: TGCAGCGTTACGGGACAGGTGGTCGGGGAGCTGTTTTTT. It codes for CSVTGQVVGELFF.

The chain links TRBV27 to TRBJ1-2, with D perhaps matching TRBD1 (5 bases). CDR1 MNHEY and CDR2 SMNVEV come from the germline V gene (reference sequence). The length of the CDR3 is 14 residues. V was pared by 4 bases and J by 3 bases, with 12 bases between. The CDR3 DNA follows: TGTGCCAGCAGTTCCTCCGGGACGGACTATGGCTACACCTTC. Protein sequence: CASSSSGTDYGYTF.

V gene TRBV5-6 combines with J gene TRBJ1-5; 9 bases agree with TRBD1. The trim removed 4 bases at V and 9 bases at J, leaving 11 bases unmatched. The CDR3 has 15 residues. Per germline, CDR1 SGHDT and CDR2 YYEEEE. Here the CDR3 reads CASSGGGQGMGPQHF. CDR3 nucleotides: TGTGCCAGCAGCGGGGGCGGACAGGGGATGGGGCCCCAGCATTTT.

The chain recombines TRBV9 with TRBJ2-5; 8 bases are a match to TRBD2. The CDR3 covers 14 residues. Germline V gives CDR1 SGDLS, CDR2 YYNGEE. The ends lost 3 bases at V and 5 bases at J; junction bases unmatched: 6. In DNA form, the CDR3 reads TGTGCCAGCAGCGGGACGGGGGGGCGTGAGACCCAGTACTTC. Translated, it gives CASSGTGGRETQYF.